Sequencing of this T cell receptor (beta chain) was carried out in a study of blood T cell repertoires in COVID-19. The assay was immunoSEQ multiplex PCR, and TCRdb's table has in-frame clones only and misses some. Here the sample spans some 260,000 clones, 88% being singletons. Trimming took 11 bases from V and 6 from J, leaving 11 bases between them. The length of the CDR3 is 10 residues. Germline V gives CDR1 MRHNA, CDR2 SNTAGT. Sequencing input: peripheral blood. The gene calls are TRBV6-4 and TRBJ2-7; a weak D match, TRBD1 (5 bases). The receptor was derived from a woman aged 70-85 years with COVID-19, enrolled during active disease. CDR3 amino acids: CARPGPEQYF. CDR3 nucleotides: TGTGCCCGCCCAGGGCCCGAGCAGTACTTC.